This T cell receptor beta chain was found in a study of blood T cell repertoires in COVID-19. About the research overall: Acute and convalescent COVID-19 samples came from the United States, Italy and Spain. The analysed material was cDNA or gDNA that came from T cells, B-cell-depleted T cells, or PBMCs.

Methods used by the authors: Estimates of nucleated cell counts were drawn from the amplification of reference gene primers. Sequenced by immunoSEQ multiplex PCR; TCRdb stores in-frame clones only, minus some. That table furnishes V, J and clone size, whereas the DNA furnished D and trimming. In the table there are 200,000 to 300,000 clones, approximately 82% of which are singletons. Germline V gene lookup returns CDR1 MDHEN and CDR2 SYDVKM. CDR3 length: 14 amino acids. Between the trimmed V and J ends, which lost 6 bases and 3 bases, there was a span of 15 bases. This clonotype was sampled from a man aged 25-45 years who had recovered from COVID-19. Sequenced sample: peripheral blood. The chain couples TRBV28 to TRBJ2-7, with D perhaps TRBD1 (5 bases). The DNA for the CDR3 is TGTGCCAGCAGCCGTTCCCGCAGGGTCTACGAGCAGTACGTC. Translation: CASSRSRRVYEQYV.